Listed below are T cell receptor beta chains from one sample, sequenced in a study of T cell responses to AZD1222 COVID-19 vaccine. TCRdb's table, derived via immunoSEQ multiplex PCR, lists solely in-frame clones and lacks some. The table has about 170,000 clones, 90% seen once. Sequences were derived from peripheral blood, sampled on day 0 of AZD1222 vaccination. The receptor source for this set is an adult in good health. Each CDR3 is given with its conserved first and last residue. A D gene is named only where the DNA matches it firmly. Where a row states a size, it is once, few, many or the class of an expanded clone; other rows omit it.

cdr3_nt: TGCGCCAGCAGTGTGGACAGGGGATTTTGTAGAGATACGCAGTATTTT; cdr3_aa: CASSVDRGFCRDTQYF; d_call: TRBD1; cdr3_length: 16; j_call: TRBJ2-3; v_call: TRBV10-1; clone_size: NA
cdr3_nt: TGTGCCCACCGGGACAGGGTCCCTGGGGAGGTTCAAGAGACCCAGTACTTC; cdr3_aa: CAHRDRVPGEVQETQYF; d_call: NA; cdr3_length: 17; j_call: TRBJ2-5; v_call: TRBV21-1; clone_size: NA
cdr3_nt: TGTGCCAGCAGCACGCAGGGGGCGTCCTACTACGAGCAGTACTTC; cdr3_aa: CASSTQGASYYEQYF; d_call: TRBD1; cdr3_length: 15; j_call: TRBJ2-7; v_call: TRBV5-5; clone_size: NA
cdr3_nt: TGTGCCAGCAGTTACTCAGGCAGGGGATTCGGCTACACCTTC; cdr3_aa: CASSYSGRGFGYTF; d_call: NA; cdr3_length: 14; j_call: TRBJ1-2; v_call: TRBV6-5; clone_size: NA
cdr3_nt: TGCGCCAGCAGCACCGGGACAGGGGGCGGCACTGAAGCTTTCTTT; cdr3_aa: CASSTGTGGGTEAFF; d_call: TRBD1; cdr3_length: 15; j_call: TRBJ1-1; v_call: TRBV5-1; clone_size: NA
cdr3_nt: TGTGCCAGCAGTGGCCAGCAGGGTACTGAAGCTTTCTTT; cdr3_aa: CASSGQQGTEAFF; d_call: NA; cdr3_length: 13; j_call: TRBJ1-1; v_call: TRBV25-1; clone_size: NA
cdr3_nt: TGTGCCAGCAGTGAAGTGGGACAGGGGGGTGGCTATGGCTACACCTTC; cdr3_aa: CASSEVGQGGGYGYTF; d_call: TRBD1; cdr3_length: 16; j_call: TRBJ1-2; v_call: TRBV2; clone_size: NA
cdr3_nt: TGCGCCAGCAGCTACAGCCCGGGGGCCGGGGAGCTGTTTTTT; cdr3_aa: CASSYSPGAGELFF; d_call: NA; cdr3_length: 14; j_call: TRBJ2-2; v_call: TRBV4-3; clone_size: NA
cdr3_nt: TGTGCCAGCAGCAACCGACAGGGGCGGACTGAAGCTTTCTTT; cdr3_aa: CASSNRQGRTEAFF; d_call: TRBD1; cdr3_length: 14; j_call: TRBJ1-1; v_call: TRBV7-9; clone_size: NA
cdr3_nt: TGTGCCAGCAGCCCCGGGTTGATGAACACTGAAGCTTTCTTT; cdr3_aa: CASSPGLMNTEAFF; d_call: NA; cdr3_length: 14; j_call: TRBJ1-1; v_call: TRBV5-5; clone_size: NA
cdr3_nt: TGTGCCAGCTCCCCGGGACAGCTATTAACGAACACTGAAGCTTTCTTT; cdr3_aa: CASSPGQLLTNTEAFF; d_call: TRBD1; cdr3_length: 16; j_call: TRBJ1-1; v_call: TRBV18; clone_size: once
cdr3_nt: TGTGCCAGTAGGTGGGGCACCTATGGCTACACCTTC; cdr3_aa: CASRWGTYGYTF; d_call: NA; cdr3_length: 12; j_call: TRBJ1-2; v_call: TRBV19; clone_size: few
cdr3_nt: TGTGCCAGCGGGGGGGAGAGGAATCAGCCCCAGCATTTT; cdr3_aa: CASGGERNQPQHF; d_call: NA; cdr3_length: 13; j_call: TRBJ1-5; v_call: TRBV12-3/TRBV12-4; clone_size: NA
cdr3_nt: TGTGCCAGCACCACAGGGGGCGTGTGGGATACGCAGTATTTT; cdr3_aa: CASTTGGVWDTQYF; d_call: TRBD1; cdr3_length: 14; j_call: TRBJ2-3; v_call: TRBV28; clone_size: NA
cdr3_nt: TGTGCCAGCAGCCTTCGGACAGGCCGTGAAGCTTTCTTT; cdr3_aa: CASSLRTGREAFF; d_call: TRBD1; cdr3_length: 13; j_call: TRBJ1-1; v_call: TRBV5-4; clone_size: once
cdr3_nt: TGTGCCAGCAGCTTAGAGGGACAGGGGGCCTACGAGCAGTACTTC; cdr3_aa: CASSLEGQGAYEQYF; d_call: TRBD1; cdr3_length: 15; j_call: TRBJ2-7; v_call: TRBV13; clone_size: few
cdr3_nt: TGTGCCTGGAGAGCTGGGCGGGGAAGCACAGATACGCAGTATTTT; cdr3_aa: CAWRAGRGSTDTQYF; d_call: NA; cdr3_length: 15; j_call: TRBJ2-3; v_call: TRBV30; clone_size: NA
cdr3_nt: TGTGCCAGCTCACCAAGGGAGACCCAGTACTTC; cdr3_aa: CASSPRETQYF; d_call: NA; cdr3_length: 11; j_call: TRBJ2-5; v_call: TRBV18; clone_size: few
cdr3_nt: TGTGCCAGCAGGCCTGCGGGACAGGGTAACTATGGCTACACCTTC; cdr3_aa: CASRPAGQGNYGYTF; d_call: TRBD1; cdr3_length: 15; j_call: TRBJ1-2; v_call: TRBV5-4; clone_size: NA
cdr3_nt: TGTGCCAGCTCACCTCAAACCCGGGGTTCGAACACTGAAGCTTTCTTT; cdr3_aa: CASSPQTRGSNTEAFF; d_call: NA; cdr3_length: 16; j_call: TRBJ1-1; v_call: TRBV18; clone_size: NA
cdr3_nt: TGTGCCAGCAGTTCCCCCACCCAGGGTTCCTATGGCTACACCTTC; cdr3_aa: CASSSPTQGSYGYTF; d_call: NA; cdr3_length: 15; j_call: TRBJ1-2; v_call: TRBV6-2/TRBV6-3; clone_size: NA
cdr3_nt: TGTGCCAGCAGTGGGGCTTTTGGCTACACCTTC; cdr3_aa: CASSGAFGYTF; d_call: NA; cdr3_length: 11; j_call: TRBJ1-2; v_call: TRBV27; clone_size: NA
cdr3_nt: TGTGCCAGCAGATCACAGGGCGTCAATCAGCCCCAGCATTTT; cdr3_aa: CASRSQGVNQPQHF; d_call: NA; cdr3_length: 14; j_call: TRBJ1-5; v_call: TRBV6-5; clone_size: NA
cdr3_nt: TGTGCCAGCAGCCCGGGGCACAGAGACCCGGAAAAACTGTTTTTT; cdr3_aa: CASSPGHRDPEKLFF; d_call: NA; cdr3_length: 15; j_call: TRBJ1-4; v_call: TRBV3-1/TRBV3-2; clone_size: NA
cdr3_nt: TGTGCCAGCAGCGCCTACAGGGGGCGAGACACCGGGGAGCTGTTTTTT; cdr3_aa: CASSAYRGRDTGELFF; d_call: TRBD1; cdr3_length: 16; j_call: TRBJ2-2; v_call: TRBV5-6; clone_size: few
cdr3_nt: TGTGCCAGCATCAAGGGGGGGAGCTCCTACAATGAGCAGTTCTTC; cdr3_aa: CASIKGGSSYNEQFF; d_call: NA; cdr3_length: 15; j_call: TRBJ2-1; v_call: TRBV7-2; clone_size: once
cdr3_nt: TGTGCCAGCACGGACAGGGCGAACACTGAAGCTTTCTTT; cdr3_aa: CASTDRANTEAFF; d_call: TRBD1; cdr3_length: 13; j_call: TRBJ1-1; v_call: TRBV6-5; clone_size: NA
cdr3_nt: TGTGCCAGCTCAGGTCTTAACTATGGCTACACCTTC; cdr3_aa: CASSGLNYGYTF; d_call: NA; cdr3_length: 12; j_call: TRBJ1-2; v_call: TRBV19; clone_size: NA
cdr3_nt: TGTGCCAGCAGCTCGGGAGGGACCAACTCCCGGAACACCATATATTTT; cdr3_aa: CASSSGGTNSRNTIYF; d_call: NA; cdr3_length: 16; j_call: TRBJ1-3; v_call: TRBV7-2; clone_size: NA
cdr3_nt: TGTGCCAGCAGCCAAGACCCCCAAGGGGTCTTGAACACTGAAGCTTTCTTT; cdr3_aa: CASSQDPQGVLNTEAFF; d_call: NA; cdr3_length: 17; j_call: TRBJ1-1; v_call: TRBV3-1/TRBV3-2; clone_size: NA
cdr3_nt: TGTGCCAGCGGCGCAGGGGTCATGTCCTACGAGCAGTACTTC; cdr3_aa: CASGAGVMSYEQYF; d_call: NA; cdr3_length: 14; j_call: TRBJ2-7; v_call: TRBV11-2; clone_size: NA
cdr3_nt: TGTGCCAGCAGGCGGCCAGGGGCACGAGACACTGAAGCTTTCTTT; cdr3_aa: CASRRPGARDTEAFF; d_call: NA; cdr3_length: 15; j_call: TRBJ1-1; v_call: TRBV3-1/TRBV3-2; clone_size: NA
cdr3_nt: TGTGCCATCAGTGAGTCTAAAGGATTGCGGCAGACCCAGTACTTC; cdr3_aa: CAISESKGLRQTQYF; d_call: NA; cdr3_length: 15; j_call: TRBJ2-5; v_call: TRBV10-3; clone_size: NA
cdr3_nt: TGTGCCAGCAGTCAAGCTAGCGGGGTCAACGAGCAGTACTTC; cdr3_aa: CASSQASGVNEQYF; d_call: TRBD2; cdr3_length: 14; j_call: TRBJ2-7; v_call: TRBV6-1; clone_size: NA
cdr3_nt: TGTGCCAGCAGCCAAGGATCGGGTCGGGCGAGAAACACCATATATTTT; cdr3_aa: CASSQGSGRARNTIYF; d_call: NA; cdr3_length: 16; j_call: TRBJ1-3; v_call: TRBV3-1/TRBV3-2; clone_size: NA
cdr3_nt: TGCGCCAGCAGGAAGACCAGTGCAGATAACTACGAGCAGTACTTC; cdr3_aa: CASRKTSADNYEQYF; d_call: NA; cdr3_length: 15; j_call: TRBJ2-7; v_call: TRBV10-2; clone_size: NA
cdr3_nt: TGTGCCAGCAGCACAGGACAGGGGGGCTACACCTTC; cdr3_aa: CASSTGQGGYTF; d_call: TRBD1; cdr3_length: 12; j_call: TRBJ1-2; v_call: TRBV5-4; clone_size: NA
cdr3_nt: TGTGCCAGCAGGCTTCAGCGGGGGGATGAGCAGTTCTTC; cdr3_aa: CASRLQRGDEQFF; d_call: TRBD2; cdr3_length: 13; j_call: TRBJ2-1; v_call: TRBV6-5; clone_size: once
cdr3_nt: TGTGCCTGGAGTGGGACAGGGGATCAGCCCCAGCATTTT; cdr3_aa: CAWSGTGDQPQHF; d_call: TRBD1; cdr3_length: 13; j_call: TRBJ1-5; v_call: TRBV30; clone_size: NA
cdr3_nt: TGTGCCAGTAGGGGGACAGCGAACACCGGGGAGCTGTTTTTT; cdr3_aa: CASRGTANTGELFF; d_call: TRBD1; cdr3_length: 14; j_call: TRBJ2-2; v_call: TRBV19; clone_size: NA
cdr3_nt: TGTGCCAGCAGCTTAGGACCGGGACAGAGCACAGATACGCAGTATTTT; cdr3_aa: CASSLGPGQSTDTQYF; d_call: TRBD1; cdr3_length: 16; j_call: TRBJ2-3; v_call: TRBV7-9; clone_size: NA
cdr3_nt: TGCGCCAGCAGCTATGACCCGGGGAATCAGCCCCAGCATTTT; cdr3_aa: CASSYDPGNQPQHF; d_call: NA; cdr3_length: 14; j_call: TRBJ1-5; v_call: TRBV5-1; clone_size: NA
cdr3_nt: TGTGCCAGTAGTATAATCCTAGCGGGGGCTAAAAATGAGCAGTTCTTC; cdr3_aa: CASSIILAGAKNEQFF; d_call: TRBD2; cdr3_length: 16; j_call: TRBJ2-1; v_call: TRBV19; clone_size: NA
cdr3_nt: TGTGCCAGCAGCGTAGGGAGAGGTAGTATCTCTGGAAACACCATATATTTT; cdr3_aa: CASSVGRGSISGNTIYF; d_call: NA; cdr3_length: 17; j_call: TRBJ1-3; v_call: TRBV9; clone_size: NA
cdr3_nt: TGTGCCAGCAGGCGGGGCACTGAAGCTTTCTTT; cdr3_aa: CASRRGTEAFF; d_call: NA; cdr3_length: 11; j_call: TRBJ1-1; v_call: TRBV6-5; clone_size: NA
cdr3_nt: TGTGCCAGCAGTTTAAGTGTCGGCGGGGAGCTGTTTTTT; cdr3_aa: CASSLSVGGELFF; d_call: NA; cdr3_length: 13; j_call: TRBJ2-2; v_call: TRBV27; clone_size: NA
cdr3_nt: TGTGCCAGCAGTTACAGGGGTGGAAACACCATATATTTT; cdr3_aa: CASSYRGGNTIYF; d_call: TRBD1; cdr3_length: 13; j_call: TRBJ1-3; v_call: TRBV27; clone_size: NA
cdr3_nt: TGCGCCAGCAGCCAAGATTTCGGGACAGGGCACGGGGAGCTGTTTTTT; cdr3_aa: CASSQDFGTGHGELFF; d_call: TRBD1; cdr3_length: 16; j_call: TRBJ2-2; v_call: TRBV4-3; clone_size: NA
cdr3_nt: TGTGCCAGCCGGGTGGCCCCTGAAGCTTTCTTT; cdr3_aa: CASRVAPEAFF; d_call: NA; cdr3_length: 11; j_call: TRBJ1-1; v_call: TRBV2; clone_size: NA
cdr3_nt: TGTGCCAGCAGCAGAACCGGGACGTTCTCCTACGAGCAGTACTTC; cdr3_aa: CASSRTGTFSYEQYF; d_call: NA; cdr3_length: 15; j_call: TRBJ2-7; v_call: TRBV9; clone_size: NA
cdr3_nt: TGTGCCAGCAGCAAATCGGCAGGGGGGGCCTTGGGCGAGCAGTACTTC; cdr3_aa: CASSKSAGGALGEQYF; d_call: NA; cdr3_length: 16; j_call: TRBJ2-7; v_call: TRBV21-1; clone_size: NA
cdr3_nt: TGTGCCAGCAGCGTCGCCCCGGGACTGGCAGGAGGCACAGATACGCAGTATTTT; cdr3_aa: CASSVAPGLAGGTDTQYF; d_call: NA; cdr3_length: 18; j_call: TRBJ2-3; v_call: TRBV9; clone_size: NA